This T cell receptor beta chain was found in a study of long-term antiretroviral therapy in people with HIV. Findings and caveats of the study: Blood dating 2004 to 2017 may reflect older ART regimens. The clones with expansion before ART were dominant in the repertoire at all time points. Post-treatment diversity went higher with ART but stayed below transplant donor controls.

The run of the v3.0 immunoSEQ assay was at survey level. Generated by immunoSEQ multiplex PCR, the TCRdb table keeps only in-frame clones and is missing some. This table has approximately 22,000 clones, roughly 88% appearing once. This clone was recorded once. As yet, its antigen is unknown. Participants who had HIV were, without exception, treated in the United States. This TCR was recovered from a man in his late teens or twenties with HIV. Specimen: unsorted PBMCs, collected 0.1 years before starting antiretroviral therapy.

CDR3 residues: CASSPLDREVGETQYF. DNA of the CDR3: TGCGCCAGCAGCCCCCTCGACAGGGAGGTAGGAGAGACCCAGTACTTC. The chain links TRBV5-1 to TRBJ2-5; D may be TRBD1 (7 bases). Looked up from germline, CDR1 is SGHRS and CDR2 is YFSETQ. V was shortened by 4 bases and J by 4 bases, with 20 bases between the two germline ends. The CDR3 sequence is 16 residues long.